The rows below give T cell receptor beta chains drawn from one sample of a study of blood T cell repertoires in COVID-19. Clones were sequenced by immunoSEQ multiplex PCR, and TCRdb holds only the in-frame ones, with some missing. The sample has some 170,000 clones, around 90% seen once. The sample was peripheral blood. The receptors stem from a woman in her forties or fifties with acute or convalescent COVID-19. The CDR3 runs from the conserved cysteine through the conserved F or W. The D gene is left open where the match is weak. Expanded clones are given a class, and other clones once, few, many or no size at all.

d_call: .
v_call: TRBV6-5
j_call: TRBJ1-1
clone_size: once
cdr3_nt: TGTGCCAGCATCGGCAGTTCTAGGAACACTGAAGCTTTCTTT
cdr3_aa: CASIGSSRNTEAFF

d_call: TRBD2
v_call: TRBV7-2
j_call: TRBJ2-7
clone_size: .
cdr3_nt: TGTGCCAGCAGCTTAATGATAGGGCTAGCGGGAGTTGGGGAGCAGTACTTC
cdr3_aa: CASSLMIGLAGVGEQYF

d_call: TRBD2
v_call: TRBV7-8
j_call: TRBJ2-3
clone_size: .
cdr3_nt: TGTGCCAGCAGCTTAGAGGCGGGACTAGGAGGGCATTTT
cdr3_aa: CASSLEAGLGGHF

d_call: TRBD1
v_call: TRBV10-3
j_call: TRBJ1-1
clone_size: .
cdr3_nt: TGTGCCATCGGGCGCCGTCCCCAGGGGGCAAACACTGAAGCTTTCTTT
cdr3_aa: CAIGRRPQGANTEAFF

d_call: TRBD1
v_call: TRBV11-3
j_call: TRBJ1-1
clone_size: .
cdr3_nt: TGTGCCAGCAGCCCCTGGACAGGCAAAGCTTTCTTT
cdr3_aa: CASSPWTGKAFF

d_call: .
v_call: TRBV5-5
j_call: TRBJ1-2
clone_size: .
cdr3_nt: TGTGCCAGCAGCTTGTCGGGGGAAGGCTACACCTTC
cdr3_aa: CASSLSGEGYTF

d_call: TRBD1
v_call: TRBV9
j_call: TRBJ1-2
clone_size: .
cdr3_nt: TGTGCCAGCAGCGTAGGTTCGCAGGGGGCCTTTGGCTACACCTTC
cdr3_aa: CASSVGSQGAFGYTF

d_call: TRBD2
v_call: TRBV3-1/TRBV3-2
j_call: TRBJ2-1
clone_size: .
cdr3_nt: TGTGCCAGCAGCCATGAGCGGGGGGACACCTACAATGAGCAGTTCTTC
cdr3_aa: CASSHERGDTYNEQFF

d_call: TRBD1
v_call: TRBV27
j_call: TRBJ1-1
clone_size: .
cdr3_nt: TGTGCCAGCAGTTGGACAGGGGAAACTGAAGCTTTCTTT
cdr3_aa: CASSWTGETEAFF

d_call: .
v_call: TRBV18
j_call: TRBJ1-1
clone_size: .
cdr3_nt: TGTGCCAGCTCACCTATGGAGGCAGCGAACACTGAAGCTTTCTTT
cdr3_aa: CASSPMEAANTEAFF

d_call: TRBD1
v_call: TRBV5-1
j_call: TRBJ1-1
clone_size: .
cdr3_nt: TGCGCCAGCAGCCCGTGGTGGGGGACAGCTGTTTTGGTCTCTGAAGCTTTCTTT
cdr3_aa: CASSPWWGTAVLVSEAFF

d_call: TRBD2
v_call: TRBV11-3
j_call: TRBJ2-3
clone_size: .
cdr3_nt: TGTGCCAGCAGCCCTAGCGGGTGGACAGATACGCAGTATTTT
cdr3_aa: CASSPSGWTDTQYF

d_call: TRBD1
v_call: TRBV6-5
j_call: TRBJ1-2
clone_size: .
cdr3_nt: TGTGCCAGCAGTCCGCGACAGGGCAACTATGGCTACACCTTC
cdr3_aa: CASSPRQGNYGYTF

d_call: .
v_call: TRBV10-3
j_call: TRBJ2-7
clone_size: .
cdr3_nt: TGTGCCATCAGGGACACCGGGTCCATCGAGCAGTACTTC
cdr3_aa: CAIRDTGSIEQYF

d_call: .
v_call: TRBV6-6
j_call: TRBJ1-2
clone_size: .
cdr3_nt: TGTGCCAGCAGACTTGACAGGAGTCTCTATGGCTACACCTTC
cdr3_aa: CASRLDRSLYGYTF

d_call: .
v_call: TRBV5-4
j_call: TRBJ1-2
clone_size: .
cdr3_nt: TGTGCCAGCAGCTACCGGGATCGGGGCTATGGCTACACCTTC
cdr3_aa: CASSYRDRGYGYTF

d_call: TRBD2
v_call: TRBV2
j_call: TRBJ2-1
clone_size: .
cdr3_nt: TGTGCCAGCAGTCCCAGCGGGGGGCCTAGCAATGAGCAGTTCTTC
cdr3_aa: CASSPSGGPSNEQFF

d_call: TRBD1
v_call: TRBV11-3
j_call: TRBJ1-1
clone_size: .
cdr3_nt: TGTGCCAGCAGCCCTGGACAGGGGTGGAACACTGAAGCTTTCTTT
cdr3_aa: CASSPGQGWNTEAFF

d_call: .
v_call: TRBV19
j_call: TRBJ1-1
clone_size: .
cdr3_nt: TGTGCCAGTGTTCACAGGGTTCCCCCGGGGAATGCTGAAGCTTTCTTT
cdr3_aa: CASVHRVPPGNAEAFF